This TCR beta chain originates from a study of cytomegalovirus exposure and HLA in healthy donors. About the study: Unique TCRs numbering around 85 million, obtained from HLA-typed donors, made up an early data release. The study's findings and limits: Investigators reported over 150 TCR beta chains as tied to cytomegalovirus. Later, TCR association rates were found to vary by HLA locus, highest for DRB1 and lowest for HLA-C. HLA alleles showed associations with around 15,000 TCR beta sequences in a later analysis, at a 0.05 false discovery rate.

The PCR had 60 Vbeta and 13 Jbeta primers. Repertoires were generated with immunoSEQ multiplex PCR, while TCRdb's copy carries only in-frame clones and drops some. The table shows roughly 200,000 clones, with around three quarters occurring only once. Only a few counts were recorded for this clone. Its antigen is as yet unknown. Trimming shortened V by 4 bases and J by 6 bases, and 16 bases separated the two germline ends. This CDR3 is built from 15 residues. Germline lookup yields CDR1 SGHAT and CDR2 FQNNGV. J is TRBJ2-1 and V is TRBV11-2; a weak D match, TRBD2 (5 bases). The specimen sequenced was PBMCs. The receptor's source is a man between 25 and 39 years old in good health and CMV-seronegative. The CDR3 region is CASSYVEGSANEQFF. DNA of the CDR3: TGTGCCAGCAGCTACGTAGAGGGATCCGCCAATGAGCAGTTCTTC.